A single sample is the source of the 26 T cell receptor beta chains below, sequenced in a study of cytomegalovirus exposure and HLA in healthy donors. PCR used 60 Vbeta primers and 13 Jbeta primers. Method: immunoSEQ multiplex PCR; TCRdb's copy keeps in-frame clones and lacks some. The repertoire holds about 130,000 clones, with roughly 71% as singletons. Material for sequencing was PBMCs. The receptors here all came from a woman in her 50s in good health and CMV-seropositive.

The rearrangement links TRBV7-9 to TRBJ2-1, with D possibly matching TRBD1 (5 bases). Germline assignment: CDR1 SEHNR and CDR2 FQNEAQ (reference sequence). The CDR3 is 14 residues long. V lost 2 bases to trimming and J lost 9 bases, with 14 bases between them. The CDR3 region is CASSLTMSGCEQFF. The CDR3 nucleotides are TGTGCCAGCAGCTTAACTATGTCAGGGTGTGAGCAGTTCTTC.

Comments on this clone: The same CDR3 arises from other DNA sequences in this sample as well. The CDR3 sequence: CASSRTGDTDTQYF. The CDR3 bases are TGTGCCAGCAGTAGGACAGGGGACACAGATACGCAGTATTTT. The chain employs TRBV6-5 and TRBJ2-3; 9 bases agree with TRBD1. The V segment lost 5 bases and the J segment 2 bases; nucleotides outside the gene matches: 2. CDR1 is MNHEY and CDR2 is SVGAGI in the germline V gene. The CDR3 runs 14 residues.

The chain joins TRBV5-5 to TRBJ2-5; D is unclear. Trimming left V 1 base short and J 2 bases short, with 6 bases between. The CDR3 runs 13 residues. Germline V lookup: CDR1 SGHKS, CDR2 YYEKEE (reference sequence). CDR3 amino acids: CASSLILQETQYF. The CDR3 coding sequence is TGTGCCAGCAGCTTGATACTTCAAGAGACCCAGTACTTC.

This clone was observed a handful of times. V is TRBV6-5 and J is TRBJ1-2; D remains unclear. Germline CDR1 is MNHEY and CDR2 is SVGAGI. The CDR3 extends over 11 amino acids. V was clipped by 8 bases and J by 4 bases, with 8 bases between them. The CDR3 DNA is TGTGCCAGCGGCCACGCCTATGGCTACACCTTC. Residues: CASGHAYGYTF.

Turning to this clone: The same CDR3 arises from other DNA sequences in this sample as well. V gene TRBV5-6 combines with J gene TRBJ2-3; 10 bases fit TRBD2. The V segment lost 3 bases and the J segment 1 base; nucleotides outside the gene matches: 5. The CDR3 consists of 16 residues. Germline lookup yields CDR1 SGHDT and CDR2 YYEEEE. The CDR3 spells CASSSLTSGGTDTQYF. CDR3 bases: TGTGCCAGCAGCTCTCTAACTAGCGGGGGCACAGATACGCAGTATTTT.

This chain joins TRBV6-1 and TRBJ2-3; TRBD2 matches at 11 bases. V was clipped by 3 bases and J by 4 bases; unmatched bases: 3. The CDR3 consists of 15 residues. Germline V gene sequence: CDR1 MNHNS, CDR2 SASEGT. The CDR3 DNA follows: TGTGCCAGCAGTGATACGACTAGCGGGGCAGATACGCAGTATTTT. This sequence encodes CASSDTTSGADTQYF.

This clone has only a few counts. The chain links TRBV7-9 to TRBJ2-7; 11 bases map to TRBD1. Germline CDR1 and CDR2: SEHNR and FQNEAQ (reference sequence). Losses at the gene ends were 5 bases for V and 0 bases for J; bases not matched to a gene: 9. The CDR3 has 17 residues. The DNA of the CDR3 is TGTGCCAGCAGCGAAGGGACAGGGGGTTTTCCCTCCTACGAGCAGTACTTC. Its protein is CASSEGTGGFPSYEQYF.

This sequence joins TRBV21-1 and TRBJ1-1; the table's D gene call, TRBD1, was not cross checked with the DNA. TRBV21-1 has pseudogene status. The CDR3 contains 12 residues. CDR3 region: CASSFRNTEAFF. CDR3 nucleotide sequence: TGTGCCAGCAGCTTCAGGAACACTGAAGCTTTCTTT.

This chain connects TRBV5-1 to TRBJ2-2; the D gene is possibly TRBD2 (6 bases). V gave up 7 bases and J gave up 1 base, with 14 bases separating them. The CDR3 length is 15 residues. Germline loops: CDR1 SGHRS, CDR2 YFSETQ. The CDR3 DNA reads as TGCGCCAGCGGACGTTCGGGGGTGAACACCGGGGAGCTGTTTTTT. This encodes CASGRSGVNTGELFF.

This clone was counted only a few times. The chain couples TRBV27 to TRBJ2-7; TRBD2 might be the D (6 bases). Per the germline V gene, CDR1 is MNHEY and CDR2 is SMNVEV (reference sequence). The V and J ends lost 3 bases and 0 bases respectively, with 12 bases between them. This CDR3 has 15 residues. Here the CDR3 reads CASSFAPGSSYEQYF. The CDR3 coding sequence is TGTGCCAGCAGTTTCGCTCCCGGGAGCTCCTACGAGCAGTACTTC.

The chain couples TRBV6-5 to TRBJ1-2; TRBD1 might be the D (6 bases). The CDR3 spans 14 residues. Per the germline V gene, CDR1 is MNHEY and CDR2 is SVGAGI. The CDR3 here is CVTTGPGSSDGYTF. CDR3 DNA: TGTGTAACGACAGGCCCCGGTAGTAGTGATGGCTACACCTTC.

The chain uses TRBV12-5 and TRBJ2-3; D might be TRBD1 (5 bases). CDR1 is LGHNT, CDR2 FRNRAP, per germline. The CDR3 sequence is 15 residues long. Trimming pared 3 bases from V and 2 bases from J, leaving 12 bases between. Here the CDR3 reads CASGLGVPYTDTQYF. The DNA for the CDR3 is TGTGCTAGTGGTTTAGGGGTCCCTTACACAGATACGCAGTATTTT.

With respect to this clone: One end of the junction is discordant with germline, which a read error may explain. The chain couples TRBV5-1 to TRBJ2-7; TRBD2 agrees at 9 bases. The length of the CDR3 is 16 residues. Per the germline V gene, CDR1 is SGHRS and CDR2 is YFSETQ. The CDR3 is CASSLEASGASNEQYF. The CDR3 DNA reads TGCGCCAGCAGCTTGGAAGCTAGCGGGGCCTCCAACGAGCAGTACTTC.

CDR3 DNA sequence: TGTGCCAGCAGTGCCGGGACAGGTTATCGGTTCTATGGCTACACCTTC. It is translated as CASSAGTGYRFYGYTF. J is TRBJ1-2 and V is TRBV6-1; TRBD1 matches at 8 bases. The CDR3 extends over 16 amino acids. The junction had 11 bases not matched to a gene; V was cut back by 4 bases and J by 4 bases. Germline CDR1 is MNHNS and CDR2 is SASEGT.

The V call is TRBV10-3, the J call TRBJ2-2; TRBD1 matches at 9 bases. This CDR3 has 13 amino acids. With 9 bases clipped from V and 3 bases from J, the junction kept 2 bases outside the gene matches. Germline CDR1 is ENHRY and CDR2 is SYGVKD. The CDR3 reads CAMRTGDTGELFF. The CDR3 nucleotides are TGTGCCATGCGGACAGGGGACACCGGGGAGCTGTTTTTT.

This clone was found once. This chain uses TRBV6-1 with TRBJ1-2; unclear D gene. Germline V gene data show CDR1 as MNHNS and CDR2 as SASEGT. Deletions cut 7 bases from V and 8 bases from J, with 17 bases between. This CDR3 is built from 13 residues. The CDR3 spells CASTLRSVVGYTF. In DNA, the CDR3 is TGTGCCAGCACCCTCCGGTCGGTCGTCGGCTACACCTTC.

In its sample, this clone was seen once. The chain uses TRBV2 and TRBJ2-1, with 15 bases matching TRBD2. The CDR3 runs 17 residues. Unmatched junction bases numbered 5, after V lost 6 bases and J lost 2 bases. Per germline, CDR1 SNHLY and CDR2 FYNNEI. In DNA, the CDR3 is TGTGCCAGCAGCCGGGGACTAGCGGGGGGACCCTACAATGAGCAGTTCTTC. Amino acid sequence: CASSRGLAGGPYNEQFF.

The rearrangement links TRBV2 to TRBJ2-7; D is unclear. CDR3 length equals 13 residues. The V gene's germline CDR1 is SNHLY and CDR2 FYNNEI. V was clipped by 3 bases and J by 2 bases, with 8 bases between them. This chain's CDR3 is CASSESLPYEQYF. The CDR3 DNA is TGTGCCAGCAGTGAGAGCCTACCCTACGAGCAGTACTTC.

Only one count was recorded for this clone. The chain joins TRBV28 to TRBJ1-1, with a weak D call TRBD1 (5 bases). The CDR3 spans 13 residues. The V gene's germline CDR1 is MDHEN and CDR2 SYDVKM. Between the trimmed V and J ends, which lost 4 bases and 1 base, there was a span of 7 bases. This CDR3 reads CASSSDRNTEAFF. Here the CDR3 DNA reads TGTGCCAGCAGTTCAGACAGGAACACTGAAGCTTTCTTT.

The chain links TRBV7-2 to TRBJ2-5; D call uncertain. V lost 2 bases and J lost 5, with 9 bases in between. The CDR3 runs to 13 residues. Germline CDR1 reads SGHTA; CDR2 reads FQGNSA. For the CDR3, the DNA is TGTGCCAGCAGCTTACACCAGGCCGAGACCCAGTACTTC. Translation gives CASSLHQAETQYF.

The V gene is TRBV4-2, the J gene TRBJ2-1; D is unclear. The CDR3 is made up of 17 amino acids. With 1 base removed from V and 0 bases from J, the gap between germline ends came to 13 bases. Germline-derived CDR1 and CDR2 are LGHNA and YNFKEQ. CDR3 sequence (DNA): TGTGCCAGCAGCCAAGTCCCCCCTGTGAGCTCCTACAATGAGCAGTTCTTC. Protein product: CASSQVPPVSSYNEQFF.

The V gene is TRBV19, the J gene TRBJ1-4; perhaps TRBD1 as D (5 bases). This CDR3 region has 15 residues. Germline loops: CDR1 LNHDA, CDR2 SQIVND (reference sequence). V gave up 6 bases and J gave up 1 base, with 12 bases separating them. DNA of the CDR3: TGTGCCAGTAGCGATCAGGGTGGAACTAATGAAAAACTGTTTTTT. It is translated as CASSDQGGTNEKLFF.

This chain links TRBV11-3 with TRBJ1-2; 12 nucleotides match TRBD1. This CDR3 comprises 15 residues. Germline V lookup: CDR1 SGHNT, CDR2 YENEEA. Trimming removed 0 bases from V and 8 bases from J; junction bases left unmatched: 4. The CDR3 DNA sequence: TGTGCCAGCAGCTTAGATCTGGGGACAGGGGGCGGCTACACCTTC. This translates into CASSLDLGTGGGYTF. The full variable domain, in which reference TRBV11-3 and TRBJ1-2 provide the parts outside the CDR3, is EAGVVQSPRYKIIEKKQPVAFWCNPISGHNTLYWYLQNLGQGPELLIRYENEEAVDDSQLPKDRFSAERLKGVDSTLKIQPAELGDSAVYLCASSLDLGTGGGYTFGSGTRLTVV.

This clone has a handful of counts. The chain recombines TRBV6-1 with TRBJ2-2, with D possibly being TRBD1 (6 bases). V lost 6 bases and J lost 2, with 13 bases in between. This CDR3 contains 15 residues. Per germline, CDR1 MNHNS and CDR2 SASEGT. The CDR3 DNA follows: TGTGCCAGCAGGTCGGCAGGGGAAAACACCGGGGAGCTGTTTTTT. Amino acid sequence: CASRSAGENTGELFF.

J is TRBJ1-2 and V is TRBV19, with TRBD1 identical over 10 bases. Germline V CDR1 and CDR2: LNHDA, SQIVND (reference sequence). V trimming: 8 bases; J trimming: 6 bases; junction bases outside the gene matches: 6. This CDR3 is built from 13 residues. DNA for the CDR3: TGTGCCAGTGACTTCGGGACAGGGGATGGCTACACCTTC. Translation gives CASDFGTGDGYTF. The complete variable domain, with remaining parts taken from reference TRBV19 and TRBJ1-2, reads DGGITQSPKYLFRKEGQNVTLSCEQNLNHDAMYWYRQDPGQGLRLIYYSQIVNDFQKGDIAEGYSVSREKKESFPLTVTSAQKNPTAFYLCASDFGTGDGYTFGSGTRLTVV.

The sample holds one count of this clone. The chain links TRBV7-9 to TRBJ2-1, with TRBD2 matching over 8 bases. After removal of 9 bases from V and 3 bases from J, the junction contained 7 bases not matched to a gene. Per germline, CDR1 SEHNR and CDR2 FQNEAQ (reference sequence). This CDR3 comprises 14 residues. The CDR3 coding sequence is TGTGCCAGTAACTCGGGGGGGCTCTACAATGAGCAGTTCTTC. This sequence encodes CASNSGGLYNEQFF. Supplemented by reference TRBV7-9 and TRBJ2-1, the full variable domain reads DTGVSQNPRHKITKRGQNVTFRCDPISEHNRLYWYRQTLGQGPEFLTYFQNEAQLEKSRLLSDRFSAERPKGSFSTLEIQRTEQGDSAMYLCASNSGGLYNEQFFGPGTRLTVL.